This passage covers 18 T cell receptor beta chains from one sample sequenced in a study of beta chain features in type 1 diabetes. TCRB transcripts that were expressed got sequenced, as all of the isolated RNA had been reverse transcribed. Assay: immunoSEQ multiplex PCR; the TCRdb copy retains only in-frame clones and omits some. The table shows about 260,000 clones, with roughly 70% occurring only once. Material: naive CD4+ T cells from blood. The receptors originated from a man aged 30-40 years in good health.

This clone was recorded once. This rearrangement joins TRBV29-1 to TRBJ2-1; D is unclear. Trimming pared 8 bases from V and 3 bases from J, leaving 17 bases between. Germline V gene sequence: CDR1 SQVTM, CDR2 ANQGSEA. The CDR3 runs to 14 residues. CDR3 coding DNA: TGCAGCCTCCTTGGCCCTTCCCTCTACAATGAGCAGTTCTTC. This codes for CSLLGPSLYNEQFF.

In its sample, this clone was seen once. The chain recombines TRBV7-9 with TRBJ1-2; D is undetermined. CDR1 and CDR2 from the germline V gene are SEHNR and FQNEAQ (reference sequence). The CDR3 sequence is 13 residues long. V shed 5 bases and J shed 7 bases, with 14 bases lying between them. The CDR3 sequence: CASSPGQETGYTF. CDR3 bases: TGTGCCAGCAGCCCAGGCCAGGAAACTGGCTACACCTTC.

Points on this clone: Other DNA sequences in this sample translate to the same CDR3. V usage is TRBV9 and J usage is TRBJ2-7; the match to TRBD1 covers 7 bases. Trimming took 2 bases from V and 4 from J; bases not matched to a gene: 6. The CDR3 length is 14 residues. Germline lookup yields CDR1 SGDLS and CDR2 YYNGEE. CDR3 sequence (DNA): TGTGCCAGCAGCGTCCGGGACAGATCGTACGAGCAGTACTTC. It codes for CASSVRDRSYEQYF.

The chain couples TRBV9 to TRBJ2-1, with 7 positions matching TRBD1. The length of the CDR3 is 15 residues. V was clipped by 2 bases and J by 3 bases; unmatched bases: 5. Germline V gives CDR1 SGDLS, CDR2 YYNGEE. The CDR3 DNA reads as TGTGCCAGCAGCGTCTCGGGACAGATCTACAATGAGCAGTTCTTC. Translating it yields CASSVSGQIYNEQFF.

This clone has just one count. The rearrangement uses TRBV5-1 and TRBJ2-4; D is perhaps TRBD1 or TRBD2 (6 bases each). The germline V gene has CDR1 SGHRS and CDR2 YFSETQ. This CDR3 region has 15 residues. V lost 0 bases and J lost 6, with 13 bases in between. CDR3 residues: CASSLEARGGNIQYF. In DNA form, the CDR3 reads TGCGCCAGCAGCTTGGAGGCCAGGGGAGGAAACATTCAGTACTTC.

V and J are TRBV30 and TRBJ2-7, with 10 bases aligning to TRBD1. CDR3 length: 14 amino acids. CDR1 is GTSNPN, CDR2 SVGIG, per germline (reference sequence). V lost 5 bases to trimming and J lost 7 bases; unmatched junction nucleotides: 11. The CDR3 region has the DNA TGTGCCTGGTCCCGGGACAGGGGAGCTAGTGAGCAGTACTTC. It encodes CAWSRDRGASEQYF.

The V and J genes are TRBV29-1 and TRBJ1-2, with a tentative D call TRBD1 (5 bases). The ends were cut back, 3 bases at V and 0 bases at J, with 11 bases in the middle. Germline CDR1 reads SQVTM; CDR2 reads ANQGSEA. The CDR3 spans 14 residues. CDR3 loop: CSVDRGQANYGYTF. The CDR3 DNA reads as TGCAGCGTTGACCGGGGCCAAGCTAACTATGGCTACACCTTC.

The chain uses TRBV29-1 and TRBJ1-1, with D possibly being TRBD1 (5 bases). The CDR3 extends over 13 amino acids. Trimming took off 0 bases at V and 1 base at J, with 6 bases between the two ends. The V gene's germline CDR1 is SQVTM and CDR2 ANQGSEA. The CDR3 DNA sequence: TGCAGCGTTGAAGATGGGGGGAACACTGAAGCTTTCTTT. It codes for CSVEDGGNTEAFF.

This rearrangement joins TRBV4-3 to TRBJ2-3; D remains unclear. This CDR3 is built from 13 residues. V lost 3 bases, J lost 4 bases, and 8 bases lay in between. Germline assignment: CDR1 LGHNA and CDR2 YSLEER. CDR3 in amino acids: CASSQAGPDTQYF. The CDR3 DNA is TGCGCCAGCAGCCAGGCTGGGCCAGATACGCAGTATTTT.

The rearrangement joins TRBV13 to TRBJ2-1; perhaps TRBD1 as D (5 bases). The CDR3 runs to 16 residues. V was clipped by 1 base and J by 1 base, with 11 bases between them. From germline, CDR1 is PRHDT and CDR2 FYEKMQ (reference sequence). The CDR3 bases are TGTGCCAGCAGCTTAGTCGAACAGGAGTCCTACAATGAGCAGTTCTTC. This gives the protein CASSLVEQESYNEQFF.

This chain links TRBV10-3 with TRBJ1-6; perhaps TRBD1 as D (6 bases). The ends were cut back, 5 bases at V and 7 bases at J, with 12 bases in the middle. Germline values: CDR1 ENHRY, CDR2 SYGVKD. This CDR3 region has 14 residues. The DNA of the CDR3 is TGTGCCATCAGTAAGGACAGAGGGAATTCACCCCTCCACTTT. Its protein is CAISKDRGNSPLHF.

V is TRBV5-1 and J is TRBJ2-7, with TRBD2 matching 11 bases. The J segment lost 6 bases and the V segment lost 4 bases, leaving 12 bases of the junction unmatched. Germline V CDR1 and CDR2: SGHRS, YFSETQ. The CDR3 has 16 amino acids. This chain's CDR3 is CASSREASGGPSEQYF. The CDR3 coding sequence is TGCGCCAGCAGCCGGGAGGCTAGCGGGGGGCCGAGCGAGCAGTACTTC.

The J gene is TRBJ2-1, the V gene TRBV13; 9 nucleotides align to TRBD2. The trim removed 0 bases at V and 4 bases at J, leaving 10 bases unmatched. Germline V gives CDR1 PRHDT, CDR2 FYEKMQ (reference sequence). This CDR3 contains 18 residues. DNA for the CDR3: TGTGCCAGCAGCTTAGGCCCTGCGGGAGGGCCAAGGTACAATGAGCAGTTCTTC. Its translation: CASSLGPAGGPRYNEQFF.

Concerning this clone: This same CDR3 is encoded by further DNA sequences in the sample. V and J are TRBV30 and TRBJ1-1, with D tentatively TRBD1 (5 bases). V was shortened by 0 bases and J by 2 bases, with 7 bases between the two germline ends. Germline loops: CDR1 GTSNPN, CDR2 SVGIG (reference sequence). The CDR3 has 13 residues. The CDR3 spells CAWSVQENTEAFF. CDR3 DNA sequence: TGTGCCTGGAGTGTACAGGAAAACACTGAAGCTTTCTTT.

CDR3 region: CASSPRMAGSYNEQFF. The CDR3 coding sequence is TGCGCCAGCAGCCCAAGAATGGCAGGGTCCTACAATGAGCAGTTCTTC. This sequence joins TRBV5-1 and TRBJ2-1, with a possible D match to TRBD1 (5 bases). Per the germline V gene, CDR1 is SGHRS and CDR2 is YFSETQ. V shed 4 bases and J shed 1 base, with 15 bases lying between them. CDR3 length equals 16 residues.

The chain is built from TRBV6-5 and TRBJ2-1, with 9 bases lining up with TRBD2. The CDR3 contains 15 residues. V lost 2 bases to trimming and J lost 7 bases; unmatched junction nucleotides: 6. The V gene's germline CDR1 is MNHEY and CDR2 SVGAGI. CDR3 residues: CASSYRSGRKNEQFF. The CDR3 DNA reads TGTGCCAGCAGTTACCGTAGCGGGAGAAAAAATGAGCAGTTCTTC.

This chain links TRBV5-1 with TRBJ2-3, with TRBD2 identical over 9 bases. From germline, CDR1 is SGHRS and CDR2 YFSETQ. The J segment lost 0 bases and the V segment lost 1 base, leaving 0 bases of the junction unmatched. The CDR3 is 15 residues long. The CDR3 loop reads CASSLTSGSTDTQYF. CDR3 coding DNA: TGCGCCAGCAGCTTGACTAGCGGGAGCACAGATACGCAGTATTTT.

This clone has a single count. The DNA of the CDR3 is TGTGCCAGCAGTACTGACAACCATGAGCAGTTCTTC. Protein product: CASSTDNHEQFF. V usage is TRBV2 and J usage is TRBJ2-1; D call uncertain. The CDR3 loop spans 12 amino acids. Trimming shortened V by 5 bases and J by 8 bases, and 10 bases separated the two germline ends. The germline CDR1 and CDR2 sequences are SNHLY and FYNNEI.